A single sample is the source of the 10 T cell receptor beta chains below, sequenced in a study of blood T cell repertoires in COVID-19. Sequencing used immunoSEQ multiplex PCR; TCRdb keeps in-frame clones, though not all of them. The repertoire holds 100,000 to 150,000 clones, 90% seen once, with about 4.5% in the top ten. The sequenced material came from peripheral blood. The receptors were sampled from a man aged 60 to 75 with COVID-19, enrolled during active disease.

In DNA form, the CDR3 reads TGTGCCAGCAGCGGCAGACTAGCGGGAGCCCAAGAGACCCAGTACTTC. This codes for CASSGRLAGAQETQYF. The chain carries TRBV9 and TRBJ2-5; 12 bases agree with TRBD2. Germline V gene sequence: CDR1 SGDLS, CDR2 YYNGEE. This CDR3 spans 16 amino acids. The V gene end was trimmed by 3 bases and the J gene end by 1 base; junction bases not matched to a gene: 4.

The rearrangement links TRBV5-1 to TRBJ1-5; 7 nucleotides match TRBD1. CDR3 length equals 17 residues. J was trimmed by 4 bases and V by 0 bases; bases with no gene match: 10. The germline gives CDR1 SGHRS, CDR2 YFSETQ. The CDR3, as DNA: TGCGCCAGCAGCTTGGGGACAGGCTCAAGGGTAAATCAGCCCCAGCATTTT. As protein: CASSLGTGSRVNQPQHF.

J is TRBJ1-6 and V is TRBV2, with D possibly TRBD1 on 5 matching bases. Germline V gene sequence: CDR1 SNHLY, CDR2 FYNNEI. The V end lost 7 bases, the J end lost 4 bases, and 14 bases lay between the germline ends. The CDR3 sequence is 15 residues long. CDR3 loop: CASTGQRAYNSPLHF. The CDR3 bases are TGTGCCAGCACCGGACAACGCGCATATAATTCACCCCTCCACTTT.

The chain couples TRBV5-1 to TRBJ2-7, with D perhaps matching TRBD2 (6 bases). Germline CDR1 is SGHRS and CDR2 is YFSETQ. V lost 4 bases and J lost 1, with 15 bases in between. This CDR3 is built from 15 residues. The CDR3 DNA reads TGCGCCAGCAGCCCCCACCGGGACTCGTCCTACGAGCAGTACTTC. Amino acids: CASSPHRDSSYEQYF. Supplemented by reference TRBV5-1 and TRBJ2-7, the full variable domain reads KAGVTQTPRYLIKTRGQQVTLSCSPISGHRSVSWYQQTPGQGLQFLFEYFSETQRNKGNFPGRFSGRQFSNSRSEMNVSTLELGDSALYLCASSPHRDSSYEQYFGPGTRLTVT.

The chain joins TRBV2 to TRBJ1-2; no clear D gene. Trimming took 3 bases from V and 7 from J, leaving 6 bases between them. The CDR3 runs 11 residues. Germline CDR1 and CDR2: SNHLY and FYNNEI. The CDR3 DNA follows: TGTGCCAGCAGTGACAGAAGTGGCTACACCTTC. This encodes CASSDRSGYTF. Full variable domain (missing parts from reference TRBV2 and TRBJ1-2): EPEVTQTPSHQVTQMGQEVILRCVPISNHLYFYWYRQILGQKVEFLVSFYNNEISEKSEIFDDQFSVERPDGSNFTLKIRSTKLEDSAMYFCASSDRSGYTFGSGTRLTVV.

The CDR3 DNA is TGTGCCAGCAGCACCTACCAGGGGAAAGGAAACACCATATATTTT. Residues: CASSTYQGKGNTIYF. The genes are TRBV9 and TRBJ1-3, with D possibly being TRBD1 (6 bases). Germline CDR1 is SGDLS and CDR2 is YYNGEE. With 4 bases removed from V and 4 bases from J, the gap between germline ends came to 15 bases. The CDR3 is 15 residues long.

In this sample, this clone turned up a few times. The chain joins TRBV30 to TRBJ1-4; D is unclear. The CDR3 has 16 amino acids. Germline loops: CDR1 GTSNPN, CDR2 SVGIG (reference sequence). V lost 2 bases and J lost 6, with 19 bases in between. Here the CDR3 DNA reads TGTGCCTGGAGTTCTGCCGGAGGAGGGAATTATGAAAAACTGTTTTTT. Amino acid sequence: CAWSSAGGGNYEKLFF.

Comments on this clone: The junction departs from germline at one end; a sequencing error may be responsible. The rearrangement links TRBV5-5 to TRBJ1-5; 10 nucleotides line up with TRBD1. Germline assignment: CDR1 SGHKS and CDR2 YYEKEE (reference sequence). The CDR3 contains 15 residues. The CDR3 DNA sequence: TGTGCCCGCAGGGGGGGGACAGGGGAACATCAGCCCCAGCATTTT. Encoded protein: CARRGGTGEHQPQHF.

The chain employs TRBV10-2 and TRBJ1-1; 7 bases align to TRBD1. The CDR3 has 12 amino acids. Trimming at V came to 6 bases and at J to 3 bases, leaving 1 base not matched to a gene. Germline V gene sequence: CDR1 WSHSY, CDR2 SAAADI. CDR3 amino acids: CASSGTDTEAFF. The CDR3 nucleotides read TGCGCCAGCAGCGGGACAGACACTGAAGCTTTCTTT.

The sample holds one count of this clone. V usage is TRBV5-1 and J usage is TRBJ1-1, with D maybe TRBD1 (5 bases). Germline CDR1 is SGHRS and CDR2 is YFSETQ. The CDR3 extends over 15 amino acids. V lost 0 bases and J 6 bases, leaving 15 bases between the germline ends. This CDR3 reads CASSLAGDLLSEAFF. The CDR3 bases are TGCGCCAGCAGCTTGGCGGGGGATCTCCTTTCTGAAGCTTTCTTT.